This TCR beta chain was captured by sequencing in a study of shared clonotypes between healthy human individuals. General study findings and limits: Sharing across four donors was seen in approximately 5.2% of naive CD4 clonotypes. Only a few donors were included, so the genetic and exposure-history diversity represented was limited.

Per germline, CDR1 SNHLY and CDR2 FYNNEI. The CDR3 covers 17 residues. Deletions cut 4 bases from V and 3 bases from J, with 21 bases between. Every donor, a Caucasian adult, lived in Nashville, Tennessee. A word on this clone: Its antigen is not identified.

Produced via immunoSEQ multiplex PCR; TCRdb's table is partial and in-frame only. Of over a million clones detected, around 78% appear once; the ten largest clones hold under 0.6%. Source material: memory CD4+ T cells from PBMCs. Regarding subset: CD45RA-negative fraction. The V gene is TRBV2, the J gene TRBJ1-2; no clear D gene. This TCR was recovered from a man younger than 35 in good health. Some clones in this sample may be carry-over from other donors' samples. CDR3: CASSGDPWASWDYGYTF. The DNA of the CDR3 is TGTGCCAGCAGTGGTGATCCTTGGGCCTCTTGGGACTATGGCTACACCTTC.